Below are 26 T cell receptor beta chains sequenced from a single sample in a study of CD8+CD57+ T cells in acquired aplastic anemia. Using genomic DNA as the template, TCR beta VDJ and CDR3 profiling was carried out. TCRdb itself ran the reads through MiXCR, one entry per CDR3 protein. The data contain 250,000 to 300,000 distinct CDR3 sequences, about 56% of them singletons. Sequencing input: sorted CD4+, CD8+, or CD8+CD57+ T cells (not recorded which) from PBMCs. All receptors come from a human donor with severe aplastic anemia or a healthy control (not recorded which).

The chain is built from TRBV20-1 and TRBJ2-7; 9 nucleotides agree with TRBD2. V lost 3 bases to trimming and J lost 0 bases; unmatched junction nucleotides: 9. This CDR3 has 16 amino acids. The germline V gene has CDR1 DFQATT and CDR2 SNEGSKA (reference sequence). In DNA, the CDR3 is TGCAGTGCTAGTATCCTAGCGGGATTAAGCTCCTACGAGCAGTACTTC. Translating it yields CSASILAGLSSYEQYF.

This sequence joins TRBV2 and TRBJ2-2, with 8 bases that match TRBD2. Germline-derived CDR1 and CDR2 are SNHLY and FYNNEI. This CDR3 contains 15 residues. The J segment lost 1 base and the V segment lost 9 bases, leaving 7 bases of the junction unmatched. The chain's CDR3 is CASKRGGGNTGELFF. The CDR3 nucleotides are TGTGCCAGTAAACGGGGGGGCGGGAACACCGGGGAGCTGTTTTTT.

The V gene is TRBV4-1, the J gene TRBJ1-2; the D gene is possibly TRBD1 (5 bases). The germline CDR1 and CDR2 sequences are MGHRA and YSYEKL. The V end was cut by 3 bases, the J end by 4 bases, with 12 bases between. CDR3 length: 14 residues. CDR3 sequence reads: CASSQDLDSYGYTF. DNA of the CDR3: TGCGCCAGCAGCCAGGACCTTGACAGCTATGGCTACACCTTC.

On this clonotype: The CDR3 carries no conserved terminal phenylalanine or tryptophan, so it likely arises from a read error. The chain employs TRBV7-2 and TRBJ2-7, with D possibly matching TRBD1 (5 bases). The CDR3 runs 17 residues. The germline CDR1 and CDR2 sequences are SGHTA and FQGNSA. Trimming removed 0 bases from V and 2 bases from J, with 17 bases in between. CDR3 in amino acids: CASSLAWGRDYPYEQYS. The CDR3 DNA reads as TGTGCCAGCAGCTTAGCGTGGGGCAGGGATTATCCCTACGAGCAGTACTCC.

This chain uses TRBV7-6 with TRBJ2-1; perhaps TRBD2 as D (6 bases). The V gene's germline CDR1 is SGHVS and CDR2 FNYEAQ. V shed 5 bases and J shed 6 bases, with 11 bases lying between them. The CDR3 runs to 13 residues. CDR3 sequence (DNA): TGTGCCAGCAGCCCGGCCGGGAGCAATGAGCAGTTCTTC. Residues: CASSPAGSNEQFF.

The gene calls are TRBV7-2 and TRBJ2-3; a possible D gene is TRBD2 (5 bases). V was cut by 3 bases and J by 4 bases, with 5 bases left in between. This CDR3 is built from 12 residues. Germline CDR1 reads SGHTA; CDR2 reads FQGNSA. The CDR3 here is CASSFSADTQYF. CDR3 sequence (DNA): TGTGCCAGCAGCTTTAGCGCAGATACGCAGTATTTT.

The chain joins TRBV7-9 to TRBJ2-1, with TRBD1 as a possible D gene (6 bases). The germline V gene encodes CDR1 SEHNR and CDR2 FQNEAQ (reference sequence). This CDR3 is 16 amino acids long. V lost 6 bases to trimming and J lost 0 bases, with 15 bases between them. Written as DNA, the CDR3 is TGTGCCAGCAGTCCTCTCAGGGGCAGCTCCTACAATGAGCAGTTCTTC. The encoded protein is CASSPLRGSSYNEQFF.

The rearrangement uses TRBV7-9 and TRBJ1-6; possible D gene TRBD1, 6 bases. The ends were cut back, 0 bases at V and 10 bases at J, with 19 bases in the middle. CDR3 length: 17 amino acids. The germline CDR1 and CDR2 sequences are SEHNR and FQNEAQ (reference sequence). The CDR3 region is CASSLAVGPPGGSPLHF. DNA of the CDR3: TGTGCCAGCAGCTTAGCAGTAGGGCCCCCTGGGGGCTCACCCCTCCACTTT.

This rearrangement joins TRBV7-8 to TRBJ2-1; 8 nucleotides align to TRBD1. Germline CDR1 reads SGHVS; CDR2 reads FQNEAQ. V shed 4 bases and J 6 bases; nucleotides not matched to a gene: 8. The CDR3 extends over 15 amino acids. DNA for the CDR3: TGTGCCAGCAGCTCACGTGGACAGGGAGGCAATGAGCAGTTCTTC. The encoded protein is CASSSRGQGGNEQFF.

The rearrangement uses TRBV20-1 and TRBJ2-7; possibly TRBD1 or TRBD2 for D (5 bases each). This CDR3 contains 13 residues. Per the germline V gene, CDR1 is DFQATT and CDR2 is SNEGSKA (reference sequence). The V end lost 3 bases, the J end lost 0 bases, and 9 bases lay between the germline ends. Here the CDR3 reads CSARGVNSYEQYF. CDR3 nucleotides: TGCAGTGCTAGGGGGGTGAACTCCTACGAGCAGTACTTC.

Many counts were recorded for this clonotype. V usage is TRBV20-1 and J usage is TRBJ2-3; D is possibly TRBD1 (6 bases). Trimming pared 6 bases from V and 4 bases from J, leaving 14 bases between. The CDR3 is made up of 13 amino acids. Germline CDR1 and CDR2: DFQATT and SNEGSKA (reference sequence). This CDR3 reads CSALGQRADTQYF. The CDR3 bases are TGCAGTGCCCTGGGACAAAGGGCAGATACGCAGTATTTT.

Concerning this clonotype: Since no conserved phenylalanine or tryptophan closes the CDR3, a read error is the likely cause. The DNA is left out, because the CDR3 cannot be placed on it with certainty; the CDR3 is given as TCRdb lists it. This chain links TRBV7-6 with TRBJ1-2; TRBD1 was called by the table and not checked on the DNA. Germline CDR1 SGHVS, CDR2 FNYEAQ. The CDR3 region is 12 residues in length, termini included. The CDR3 loop is CASSSNDRGITY.

The CDR3, as DNA: TGTGCCAGCAGCCTCGCTAATGAAAAACTGTTTTTT. Translation gives CASSLANEKLFF. The chain couples TRBV7-6 to TRBJ1-4; D remains unclear. The V gene's germline CDR1 is SGHVS and CDR2 FNYEAQ. Trimming removed 5 bases from V and 3 bases from J, with 4 bases in between. The CDR3 is 12 residues long.

This clonotype was detected ten times or more. The chain employs TRBV14 and TRBJ1-2, with TRBD1 as a possible D gene (6 bases). Germline V gene data show CDR1 as SGHDN and CDR2 as FVKESK. The CDR3 has 13 amino acids. The V end was cut by 4 bases, the J end by 6 bases, with 12 bases between. The CDR3 loop is CASSLQGFDGYTF. CDR3 nucleotides: TGTGCCAGCAGCCTACAGGGTTTTGATGGCTACACCTTC. The full variable domain, completed using reference TRBV14 and TRBJ1-2, is EAGVTQFPSHSVIEKGQTVTLRCDPISGHDNLYWYRRVMGKEIKFLLHFVKESKQDESGMPNNRFLAERTGGTYSTLKVQPAELEDSGVYFCASSLQGFDGYTFGSGTRLTVV.

The CDR3 protein is CASSQFVGWGREQFF. For the CDR3, the DNA is TGTGCCAGCAGCCAATTTGTAGGGTGGGGTAGGGAGCAGTTCTTC. The rearrangement joins TRBV7-9 to TRBJ2-1; D unresolved. The germline V gene encodes CDR1 SEHNR and CDR2 FQNEAQ (reference sequence). V was shortened by 5 bases and J by 10 bases, with 21 bases between the two germline ends. The CDR3 consists of 15 residues.

The chain employs TRBV9 and TRBJ1-2; D is possibly TRBD1 (5 bases). Germline-derived CDR1 and CDR2 are SGDLS and YYNGEE. V lost 5 bases, J lost 7 bases, and 6 bases lay in between. The CDR3 is 10 amino acids. The CDR3 loop is CASRGVGYTF. CDR3 in DNA: TGTGCCAGCAGGGGGGTTGGCTACACCTTC.

V and J are TRBV19 and TRBJ2-1; 7 nucleotides match TRBD2. Unmatched junction bases numbered 9, after V lost 5 bases and J lost 2 bases. The CDR3 totals 16 residues. From germline, CDR1 is LNHDA and CDR2 SQIVND (reference sequence). CDR3 DNA sequence: TGTGCCAGTAGTTCACCATACAGCGGGACCTACAATGAGCAGTTCTTC. Its protein is CASSSPYSGTYNEQFF.

This rearrangement joins TRBV10-3 to TRBJ2-3; tentatively, D is TRBD1 (6 bases). Germline V gene lookup returns CDR1 ENHRY and CDR2 SYGVKD. The CDR3 length is 14 residues. V lost 3 bases to trimming and J lost 7 bases, with 14 bases between them. The CDR3 is CAISDIGQLHTQYF. CDR3 DNA: TGTGCCATCAGTGATATTGGACAGCTCCATACGCAGTATTTT.

In this sample, this clonotype turned up once. J is TRBJ2-1 and V is TRBV6-5; D gene unclear. CDR1 MNHEY and CDR2 SVGAGI come from the germline V gene. The CDR3 is 11 amino acids. V was clipped by 3 bases and J by 8 bases, with 5 bases between them. The CDR3 region has the DNA TGTGCCAGCAGTTATAGGTATGAGCAGTTCTTC. Translation gives CASSYRYEQFF.

This clonotype was found a few times. The V call is TRBV6-4, the J call TRBJ2-6; D is possibly TRBD1 or TRBD2 (5 bases each). V shed 6 bases and J shed 2 bases, with 11 bases lying between them. This CDR3 has 15 amino acids. CDR1 MRHNA and CDR2 SNTAGT come from the germline V gene. In DNA, the CDR3 is TGTGCCAGCAGCCCGGGACCCGCTGGGGCCAACGTCCTGACTTTC. It yields the protein CASSPGPAGANVLTF.

The chain carries TRBV24-1 and TRBJ2-5, with D perhaps given as TRBD1 or TRBD2 (5 bases each). Looked up from germline, CDR1 is KGHDR and CDR2 is SFDVKD. The CDR3 has 13 amino acids. Trimming pared 7 bases from V and 1 base from J, leaving 9 bases between. The CDR3 loop reads CATRGDGQETQYF. In DNA form, the CDR3 reads TGTGCCACCAGGGGGGACGGCCAAGAGACCCAGTACTTC.

CDR3 amino acids: CASSLGRGRYEQYF. In DNA, the CDR3 is TGTGCCAGCAGCTTGGGAAGGGGGCGCTACGAGCAGTACTTC. The chain is built from TRBV7-2 and TRBJ2-7; TRBD1 matches at 7 bases. Trimming at V came to 3 bases and at J to 3 bases, leaving 5 bases not matched to a gene. The CDR3 consists of 14 residues. In germline, CDR1 is SGHTA, CDR2 FQGNSA.

The V and J genes are TRBV7-2 and TRBJ2-3, with 8 bases lining up with TRBD1. This CDR3 contains 14 residues. Germline loops: CDR1 SGHTA, CDR2 FQGNSA. J lost 2 bases, V lost 6 bases, and 4 bases had no gene match. This chain's CDR3 is CASRRTGPTDTQYF. The CDR3 DNA sequence: TGTGCCAGCAGGAGGACAGGGCCCACAGATACGCAGTATTTT.

V usage is TRBV6-1 and J usage is TRBJ2-6; D might be TRBD2 (5 bases). Germline V lookup: CDR1 MNHNS, CDR2 SASEGT. The V and J ends lost 6 bases and 4 bases respectively, with 16 bases between them. This CDR3 region has 16 residues. The CDR3 is CASSNLGSGGANVLTF. For the CDR3, the DNA is TGTGCCAGCAGCAATCTCGGGTCGGGAGGGGCCAACGTCCTGACTTTC.

This clonotype came up a few times. The V and J genes are TRBV7-9 and TRBJ2-7, with a weak D call TRBD1 (6 bases). The length of the CDR3 is 15 residues. The germline gives CDR1 SEHNR, CDR2 FQNEAQ (reference sequence). The V and J ends lost 1 base and 5 bases respectively, with 15 bases between them. CDR3 DNA: TGTGCCAGCAGCTTAGGTCCCAGGGGCTCGGACGAGCAGTACTTC. Amino acids: CASSLGPRGSDEQYF. Drawing the rest from reference TRBV7-9 and TRBJ2-7, the complete variable domain is DTGVSQNPRHKITKRGQNVTFRCDPISEHNRLYWYRQTLGQGPEFLTYFQNEAQLEKSRLLSDRFSAERPKGSFSTLEIQRTEQGDSAMYLCASSLGPRGSDEQYFGPGTRLTVT.

This clonotype showed up many times. This rearrangement joins TRBV6-5 to TRBJ2-1, with 10 bases lining up with TRBD1. Trimming removed 5 bases from V and 6 bases from J; junction bases left unmatched: 1. The germline V gene encodes CDR1 MNHEY and CDR2 SVGAGI. CDR3 length: 13 residues. The CDR3 sequence is CASSRQGANEQFF. DNA of the CDR3: TGTGCCAGCAGTCGACAGGGGGCCAATGAGCAGTTCTTC.